This T cell receptor (beta chain) was captured in a study of CD8+ T cells in alopecia areata. The wider study: Those treated were given oral tofacitinib at 5 to 10 mg twice daily. Affected scalp percentage set treated patients' severity scores.

Following extraction, RNA underwent reverse transcription to cDNA, which served as the sequencing template. Only in-frame clones appear in the TCRdb table, and some are missing; sequencing was by immunoSEQ multiplex PCR. The sample lists roughly 200,000 clones; around 58% were seen once. CDR1 is SGHRS and CDR2 is YFSETQ in the germline V gene. CDR3 length: 14 amino acids. Treatment denoted: oral pan-JAK inhibitor, 5-10 mg twice daily. Study-wide points: Persistence during tofacitinib was seen for many expanded lesional clones in scalp and blood.

Details on this clone: As yet, its antigen is unknown. Since a far larger clone is one base different, this is likely a read error.

The V gene is TRBV5-1, the J gene TRBJ1-4; D ambiguous. This receptor was obtained from a human donor with alopecia areata. This material consisted of CD8+ T cells sorted from blood, taken at week 24, from a patient treated with tofacitinib. As DNA, the CDR3 is TGTGCCAGCAGCTTGATTGCAACTAATGAAAAACTGTTTTTT. This translates into CASSLIATNEKLFF.